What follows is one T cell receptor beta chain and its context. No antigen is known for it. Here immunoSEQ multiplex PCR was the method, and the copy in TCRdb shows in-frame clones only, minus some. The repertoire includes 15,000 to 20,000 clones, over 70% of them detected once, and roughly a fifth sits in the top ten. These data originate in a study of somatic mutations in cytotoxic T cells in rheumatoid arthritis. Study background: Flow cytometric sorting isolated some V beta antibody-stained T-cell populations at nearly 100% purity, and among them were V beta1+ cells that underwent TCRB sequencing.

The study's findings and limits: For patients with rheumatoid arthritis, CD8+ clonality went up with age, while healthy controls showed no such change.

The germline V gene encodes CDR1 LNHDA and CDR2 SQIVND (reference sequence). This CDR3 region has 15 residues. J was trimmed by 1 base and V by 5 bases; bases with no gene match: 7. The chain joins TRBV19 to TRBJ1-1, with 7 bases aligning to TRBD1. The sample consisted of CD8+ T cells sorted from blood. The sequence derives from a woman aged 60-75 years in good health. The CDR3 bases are TGTGCCAGTAGTTGGATATCAGGGGGGAACACTGAAGCTTTCTTT. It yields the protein CASSWISGGNTEAFF.